Below, 31 T cell receptor beta chains from the same sample are listed, as sequenced in a study of T cells in localized non-small cell lung cancer. The assay was immunoSEQ multiplex PCR, and TCRdb's table has in-frame clones only and misses some. The sample includes more than 9,000 clones, 48% of them seen just once. Specimen: lymph node tissue, collected before any cancer treatment. The receptors originated from a woman aged 35 to 70 with stage II squamous cell lung carcinoma.

In its sample, this clone was seen a few times. Sequencing ends 1 residue short of the CDR3 end; the germline J gene provides the rest. V usage is TRBV6-1 and J usage is TRBJ2-1; either TRBD1 or TRBD2 may supply D (5 bases each). The V gene lost 0 bases and the J gene lost 10 bases, with 16 bases spanning the gap. CDR1 and CDR2 (germline): MNHNS, SASEGT. There are 15 residues in the CDR3. The CDR3 spells CASSEAGTIWGEQFF. CDR3 DNA (partial): TGTGCCAGCAGTGAAGCCGGGACGATCTGGGGGGAGCAGTTC.

J is TRBJ2-5 and V is TRBV28, with TRBD1 matching over 8 bases. The trim removed 1 base at V and 2 bases at J, leaving 6 bases unmatched. This CDR3 region has 16 residues. The germline gives CDR1 MDHEN, CDR2 SYDVKM. The DNA for the CDR3 is TGTGCCAGCAGTTTATCCCAGGGGGCTTATCAAGAGACCCAGTACTTC. Protein product: CASSLSQGAYQETQYF. Variable domain in full (rest from reference TRBV28 and TRBJ2-5): DVKVTQSSRYLVKRTGEKVFLECVQDMDHENMFWYRQDPGLGLRLIYFSYDVKMKEKGDIPEGYSVSREKKERFSLILESASTNQTSMYLCASSLSQGAYQETQYFGPGTRLLVL.

A few counts support this clone. The rearrangement links TRBV6-8 to TRBJ1-3; TRBD1 is a possible D gene (6 bases). This CDR3 has 15 residues. The germline gives CDR1 MNHGY, CDR2 SAAAGT. The V end was cut by 5 bases, the J end by 0 bases, with 11 bases between. The CDR3 nucleotides read TGTGCCAGCAGTCCCGGACAGTTCTCTGGAAACACCATATATTTT. It is translated as CASSPGQFSGNTIYF.

The chain recombines TRBV9 with TRBJ1-1; possibly TRBD1 for D (5 bases). The germline V gene has CDR1 SGDLS and CDR2 YYNGEE. There are 12 residues in the CDR3. With 6 bases removed from V and 7 bases from J, the gap between germline ends came to 13 bases. In DNA form, the CDR3 reads TGTGCCAGCAAGAGGGACTGGAATGAAGCTTTCTTT. Protein sequence: CASKRDWNEAFF.

The chain's CDR3 is CASSYRGGPRGWSTDTQYF. The CDR3 nucleotides read TGTGCCAGCAGTTACAGAGGGGGCCCTCGCGGTTGGAGCACAGATACGCAGTATTTT. V usage is TRBV6-8 and J usage is TRBJ2-3, with 7 nucleotides matching TRBD1. In germline, CDR1 is MNHGY, CDR2 SAAAGT. This CDR3 is built from 19 residues. V gave up 2 bases and J gave up 0 bases; unmatched junction bases: 14.

The CDR3 is CASSPGQGSSGNTIYF. The CDR3, as DNA: TGCGCCAGCAGCCCGGGACAGGGTAGCTCTGGAAACACCATATATTTT. The chain links TRBV5-1 to TRBJ1-3; TRBD1 aligns across 9 bases. From germline, CDR1 is SGHRS and CDR2 YFSETQ. The CDR3 runs to 16 residues. V shed 4 bases, J shed 0 bases, and the junction held 5 bases outside the gene matches. Together with reference TRBV5-1 and TRBJ1-3, the CDR3 gives the full variable domain: KAGVTQTPRYLIKTRGQQVTLSCSPISGHRSVSWYQQTPGQGLQFLFEYFSETQRNKGNFPGRFSGRQFSNSRSEMNVSTLELGDSALYLCASSPGQGSSGNTIYFGEGSWLTVV.

This sequence joins TRBV23-1 and TRBJ2-3; TRBD2 matches 15 bases. TRBV23-1 is given ORF status, its function remaining uncertain. Unmatched junction bases numbered 3, after V lost 3 bases and J lost 5 bases. The length of the CDR3 is 16 residues. CDR3 region: CASSHGTSGRRDTQYF. The CDR3 DNA follows: TGCGCCAGCAGTCACGGGACTAGCGGGAGGAGAGATACGCAGTATTTT.

This clone was observed a handful of times. The J gene is TRBJ2-6, the V gene TRBV11-3; 8 bases align to TRBD2. The ends lost 4 bases at V and 1 base at J; junction bases unmatched: 12. CDR3 length: 19 residues. In germline, CDR1 is SGHNT, CDR2 YENEEA. The CDR3 DNA reads TGTGCCAGCAGCTCCGAGATAGCGGGGAGGGGATCTGGGGCCAACGTCCTGACTTTC. Its translation is CASSSEIAGRGSGANVLTF. The full variable domain, with the rest looked up from reference TRBV11-3 and TRBJ2-6, is EAGVVQSPRYKIIEKKQPVAFWCNPISGHNTLYWYLQNLGQGPELLIRYENEEAVDDSQLPKDRFSAERLKGVDSTLKIQPAELGDSAVYLCASSSEIAGRGSGANVLTFGAGSRLTVL.

The gene calls are TRBV29-1 and TRBJ2-7; D may be TRBD2 (7 bases). From germline, CDR1 is SQVTM and CDR2 ANQGSEA. This CDR3 contains 12 residues. V was shortened by 7 bases and J by 5 bases, with 15 bases between the two germline ends. DNA for the CDR3: TGCAGCGCCTCCGGGGGGCGTGACGAGCAGTACTTC. Translation: CSASGGRDEQYF.

The genes are TRBV5-1 and TRBJ1-1; D is undetermined. The germline gives CDR1 SGHRS, CDR2 YFSETQ. This CDR3 is built from 14 residues. Trimming removed 4 bases from V and 4 bases from J, with 14 bases in between. The CDR3 DNA sequence: TGCGCCAGCAGCCGGGAGAATCACCGCACTGAAGCTTTCTTT. This encodes CASSRENHRTEAFF.

The chain carries TRBV15 and TRBJ1-2; perhaps TRBD1 as D (5 bases). This CDR3 has 17 amino acids. CDR1 and CDR2 (germline): LNHNV, YYDKDF (reference sequence). V dropped 0 bases and J dropped 4 bases, with 18 bases sitting between them. In nucleotides, the CDR3 is TGTGCCACCAGCAGAGATCCGTCGGGGGGGGTTAGCTATGGCTACACCTTC. It codes for CATSRDPSGGVSYGYTF. Together with reference TRBV15 and TRBJ1-2, the CDR3 gives the full variable domain: DAMVIQNPRYQVTQFGKPVTLSCSQTLNHNVMYWYQQKSSQAPKLLFHYYDKDFNNEADTPDNFQSRRPNTSFCFLDIRSPGLGDTAMYLCATSRDPSGGVSYGYTFGSGTRLTVV.

This chain links TRBV10-2 with TRBJ2-5; D gene ambiguous. Trimming left V 0 bases short and J 4 bases short, with 3 bases between. The V gene's germline CDR1 is WSHSY and CDR2 SAAADI. The CDR3 sequence is 12 residues long. The CDR3 nucleotides read TGCGCCAGCAGTGAGTCGGTAGAGACCCAGTACTTC. As protein: CASSESVETQYF.

This chain connects TRBV9 to TRBJ2-7, with 8 bases matching TRBD1. The V gene's germline CDR1 is SGDLS and CDR2 YYNGEE. The CDR3 extends over 14 amino acids. Losses at the gene ends were 5 bases for V and 4 bases for J; bases not matched to a gene: 8. The DNA of the CDR3 is TGTGCCAGCAGGTCTACAGGGGGAGGATACGAGCAGTACTTC. It yields the protein CASRSTGGGYEQYF.

This clone was seen more than once but under ten times. The genes are TRBV12-2 and TRBJ1-5. TRBV12-2 is a pseudogene segment. CDR3 size: 17 residues. CDR3 sequence reads: CASRERQRGAREQPQHF. The CDR3 DNA is TGTGCAAGTCGAGAAAGACAACGGGGGGCCAGGGAACAGCCCCAGCATTTT.

V and J are TRBV1 and TRBJ1-5. TRBV1 counts as a pseudogene. The length of the CDR3 is 13 residues. CDR3 in DNA: TGCGCCAGCAGCCAAGAAGACCATCAGCCCCAGCATTTT. It encodes CASSQEDHQPQHF.

V gene TRBV6-1 combines with J gene TRBJ1-2; no reliable D call. Germline CDR1 is MNHNS and CDR2 is SASEGT. This CDR3 is built from 13 residues. Trimming took off 0 bases at V and 9 bases at J, with 11 bases between the two ends. This CDR3 reads CASSEALLKRYTF. In nucleotides, the CDR3 is TGTGCCAGCAGTGAAGCGCTTCTGAAGCGCTACACCTTC.

V gene TRBV18 combines with J gene TRBJ2-3; TRBD2 matches 14 bases. Germline V gene sequence: CDR1 KGHSH, CDR2 LQKENI. The CDR3 runs 15 residues. Losses at the gene ends were 3 bases for V and 7 bases for J; bases not matched to a gene: 3. The CDR3 reads CASSPGLAGGHTQYF. The CDR3 DNA is TGTGCCAGCTCACCCGGACTAGCGGGGGGTCATACGCAGTATTTT.

This clone was observed a few times. The V gene is TRBV9, the J gene TRBJ2-1, with D possibly being TRBD1 (6 bases). The V gene lost 6 bases and the J gene lost 12 bases, with 19 bases spanning the gap. This CDR3 is 13 amino acids long. Looked up from germline, CDR1 is SGDLS and CDR2 is YYNGEE. CDR3 sequence: CASKTGPRGGQFF. CDR3 bases: TGTGCCAGCAAAACAGGGCCTCGGGGCGGGCAGTTCTTC.

The V and J genes are TRBV19 and TRBJ1-2, with D unclear. CDR3 length: 12 residues. The V end was cut by 4 bases, the J end by 8 bases, with 11 bases between. Germline V gives CDR1 LNHDA, CDR2 SQIVND (reference sequence). The CDR3, as DNA: TGTGCCAGTAGTAATAATTTGGACGGCTACACCTTC. Translated: CASSNNLDGYTF.

The chain is built from TRBV19 and TRBJ1-2; 9 bases agree with TRBD1. Germline V gives CDR1 LNHDA, CDR2 SQIVND (reference sequence). V was clipped by 5 bases and J by 5 bases; unmatched bases: 6. This CDR3 spans 14 amino acids. CDR3: CASSPGQGDYGYTF. The CDR3 region has the DNA TGTGCCAGTAGTCCGGGACAGGGAGATTATGGCTACACCTTC.

This clone was detected a few times. The genes are TRBV4-1 and TRBJ1-3; D is unresolved. In germline, CDR1 is MGHRA, CDR2 YSYEKL. CDR3 length equals 14 residues. The germline V and J ends were trimmed by 2 bases and 1 base, with 6 bases remaining between them. The CDR3 DNA sequence: TGCGCCAGCAGCCAACTAGGGTCTGGAAACACCATATATTTT. As protein: CASSQLGSGNTIYF.

The chain uses TRBV18 and TRBJ1-5; D unresolved. The CDR3 has 13 amino acids. The germline V and J ends were trimmed by 4 bases and 7 bases, with 11 bases remaining between them. Germline V CDR1 and CDR2: KGHSH, LQKENI. The CDR3 is CASSLPYPQPQHF. For the CDR3, the DNA is TGTGCCAGCTCACTCCCTTATCCCCAGCCCCAGCATTTT.

In DNA form, the CDR3 reads TGTGCCAGCAGCGTTGCAGGGAGTGCGGGTGAAAAACTGTTTTTT. Protein sequence: CASSVAGSAGEKLFF. V is TRBV11-3 and J is TRBJ1-4, with a tentative D call TRBD1 (5 bases). CDR1 SGHNT and CDR2 YENEEA come from the germline V gene. V was trimmed by 5 bases and J by 7 bases, leaving 17 bases between them. The CDR3 totals 15 residues.

The V and J genes are TRBV6-8 and TRBJ1-6; TRBD1 agrees at 7 bases. The CDR3 sequence is 20 residues long. The ends lost 0 bases at V and 4 bases at J; junction bases unmatched: 15. Germline-derived CDR1 and CDR2 are MNHGY and SAAAGT. CDR3: CASSYSPRQGRWGYNSPLHF. DNA for the CDR3: TGTGCCAGCAGTTACTCCCCTCGACAGGGTCGTTGGGGGTATAATTCACCCCTCCACTTT.

This clone was observed a handful of times. V gene TRBV2 combines with J gene TRBJ1-2, with 9 positions matching TRBD1. CDR1 and CDR2 from the germline V gene are SNHLY and FYNNEI. The CDR3 is 13 residues long. V was clipped by 6 bases and J by 4 bases; unmatched bases: 3. CDR3 amino acids: CASSEDRGYGYTF. The CDR3 region has the DNA TGTGCCAGCAGCGAGGACAGGGGCTATGGCTACACCTTC. The whole variable domain, filled in from reference TRBV2 and TRBJ1-2, reads EPEVTQTPSHQVTQMGQEVILRCVPISNHLYFYWYRQILGQKVEFLVSFYNNEISEKSEIFDDQFSVERPDGSNFTLKIRSTKLEDSAMYFCASSEDRGYGYTFGSGTRLTVV.

The CDR3 loop is CASSLLTTGVLAKAFF. CDR3 in DNA: TGCGCCAGCAGCTTGCTCACGACAGGAGTCCTGGCGAAAGCTTTCTTT. The chain couples TRBV5-1 to TRBJ1-1; D perhaps matches TRBD1 (6 bases). CDR3 length equals 16 residues. Trimming pared 1 base from V and 9 bases from J, leaving 22 bases between. Germline assignment: CDR1 SGHRS and CDR2 YFSETQ.

The V call is TRBV6-8, the J call TRBJ1-4; TRBD1 might be the D (5 bases). The germline V and J ends were trimmed by 5 bases and 7 bases, with 8 bases remaining between them. The CDR3 spans 12 residues. Germline assignment: CDR1 MNHGY and CDR2 SAAAGT. The chain's CDR3 is CASSAQGEKLFF. In DNA, the CDR3 is TGTGCCAGCAGTGCGCAGGGTGAAAAACTGTTTTTT.

This clone was observed a single time. This sequence joins TRBV18 and TRBJ2-5; D possibly corresponds to TRBD1 (6 bases). V was shortened by 0 bases and J by 4 bases, with 15 bases between the two germline ends. The CDR3 covers 16 residues. Germline loops: CDR1 KGHSH, CDR2 LQKENI. The CDR3 DNA is TGTGCCAGCTCACCACCCGGGACACTCAAGGGAGAGACCCAGTACTTC. It yields the protein CASSPPGTLKGETQYF. Variable domain in full (rest from reference TRBV18 and TRBJ2-5): NAGVMQNPRHLVRRRGQEARLRCSPMKGHSHVYWYRQLPEEGLKFMVYLQKENIIDESGMPKERFSAEFPKEGPSILRIQQVVRGDSAAYFCASSPPGTLKGETQYFGPGTRLLVL.

This chain uses TRBV11-3 with TRBJ2-1, with 9 bases fitting TRBD2. Trimming took 1 base from V and 2 from J; bases not matched to a gene: 3. CDR3 length: 16 amino acids. Germline CDR1 reads SGHNT; CDR2 reads YENEEA. CDR3 sequence (DNA): TGTGCCAGCAGCTTAGTTGCGGGGGGGCCCTACAATGAGCAGTTCTTC. Encoded protein: CASSLVAGGPYNEQFF.

By frequency in the sample, this clone is medium-sized. The chain combines TRBV6-8 with TRBJ1-1; the D gene is possibly TRBD1 (5 bases). The V gene lost 5 bases and the J gene lost 4 bases, with 14 bases spanning the gap. The germline gives CDR1 MNHGY, CDR2 SAAAGT. The CDR3 spans 14 residues. In DNA form, the CDR3 reads TGTGCCAGCAGTCTCCCTACGGGGGGCACTGAAGCTTTCTTT. It encodes CASSLPTGGTEAFF.

This clone was picked up a small number of times. This sequence joins TRBV4-1 and TRBJ2-3, with D unclear. The CDR3 length is 17 residues. Germline V gene lookup returns CDR1 MGHRA and CDR2 YSYEKL. Trimming left V 0 bases short and J 0 bases short, with 13 bases between. CDR3 bases: TGCGCCAGCAGCCAAGATCTAGGCGCTCGAAGCACAGATACGCAGTATTTT. It encodes CASSQDLGARSTDTQYF.